This TCR beta chain was sequenced for a study of cytomegalovirus exposure and HLA in healthy donors. For the study at large: Researchers previously reported finding roughly 120 million unique TCR beta sequences from 170 million or so T cells. Points from the study as a whole: Sequencing likely produced, as an artifact, a cluster of highly shared sequence variants. A later analysis linked a missense variant in DCLRE1C to the trimming of TCR beta V and J genes.

In its sample, this clone was seen once. The antigen remains unidentified. CDR1 and CDR2 (germline): SEHNR, FQNEAQ (reference sequence). The CDR3 runs to 17 residues. V lost 9 bases, J lost 1 base, and 19 bases lay in between. In the PCR, 60 Vbeta and 13 Jbeta primers were used. Generated by immunoSEQ multiplex PCR, the TCRdb table keeps only in-frame clones and is missing some. The sample lists 140,000 or so clones; roughly 90% were seen once. The specimen sequenced was PBMCs. The sequence derives from a woman aged 40 to 50 in good health and CMV-seronegative. The genes are TRBV7-9 and TRBJ2-6, with a weak D call TRBD2 (7 bases). CDR3 coding DNA: TGTGCCAGTCCTCAGGGGAGGGGTGCGTCTGGGGCCAACGTCCTGACTTTC. Translation: CASPQGRGASGANVLTF.